This T cell receptor (beta chain) was documented in a study of T cell responses to AZD1222 COVID-19 vaccine. General observations from the study: Regions 160-218 and 743-854 held dominance among vaccine-associated CD4 TCRs, which spanned spike. No day 14 peak samples; only post-peak repertoires were characterized.

This CDR3 has 14 amino acids. Trimming stripped 5 bases from V and 2 bases from J, with 9 bases between. CDR1 is KGHDR and CDR2 is SFDVKD in the germline V gene. TCRdb's table, derived via immunoSEQ multiplex PCR, lists solely in-frame clones and lacks some. The sample consists of tens of thousands of clones, approximately 88% of them appearing once. To note about this clone: Its antigen remains unknown.

The source is an adult in good health. The chain carries TRBV24-1 and TRBJ2-1; TRBD1 or TRBD2 may be the D gene (6 bases each). Sample: peripheral blood, taken on day 0 of AZD1222 vaccination. CDR3: CATSGGATYNEQFF. CDR3 DNA sequence: TGTGCCACCAGTGGGGGGGCTACCTACAATGAGCAGTTCTTC.